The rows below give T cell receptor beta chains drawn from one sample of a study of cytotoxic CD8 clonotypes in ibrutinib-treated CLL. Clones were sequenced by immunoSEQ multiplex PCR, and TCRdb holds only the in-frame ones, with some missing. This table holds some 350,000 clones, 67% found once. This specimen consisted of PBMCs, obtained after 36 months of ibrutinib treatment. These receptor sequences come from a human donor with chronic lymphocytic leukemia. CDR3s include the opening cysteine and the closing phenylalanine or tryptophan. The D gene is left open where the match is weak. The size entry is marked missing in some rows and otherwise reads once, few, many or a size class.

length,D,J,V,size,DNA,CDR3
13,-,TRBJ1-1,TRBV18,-,TGTGCCAGCTCACCCAAGAGGAACACTGAAGCTTTCTTT,CASSPKRNTEAFF
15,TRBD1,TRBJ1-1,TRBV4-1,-,TGCGCCAGCAGCCACTCCGGGACAGCGAACACTGAAGCTTTCTTT,CASSHSGTANTEAFF
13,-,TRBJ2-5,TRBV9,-,TGTGCCAGCACAGCCTCTGAGGGAGAGACCCAGTACTTC,CASTASEGETQYF
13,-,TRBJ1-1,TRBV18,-,TGTGCCAGCTCACCATTTGAGGGCACTGAAGCTTTCTTT,CASSPFEGTEAFF
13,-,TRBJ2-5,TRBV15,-,TGTGCCACCAGCAGAGATGGGGGGCTGACCCAGTACTTC,CATSRDGGLTQYF
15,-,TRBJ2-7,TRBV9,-,TGTGCCAGCAGCGTAGGGGGGGCTAGCGGATACGAGCAGTACTTC,CASSVGGASGYEQYF
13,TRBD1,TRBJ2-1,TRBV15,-,TGTGCCACCAGGGACAGGGGGCAGGGTGAGCAGTTCTTC,CATRDRGQGEQFF
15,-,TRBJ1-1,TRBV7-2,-,TGTGCCAGCAGCTTAGGTATGGGGGGAGGCACTGAAGCTTTCTTT,CASSLGMGGGTEAFF
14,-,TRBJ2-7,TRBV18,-,TGTGCCAGCTCACCACCAGGGAAGGCCTACGAGCAGTACTTC,CASSPPGKAYEQYF
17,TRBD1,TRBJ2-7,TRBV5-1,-,TGCGCCAGCAGCTTGAGTGGGACAGCCAATTTTACCTACGAGCAGTACTTC,CASSLSGTANFTYEQYF
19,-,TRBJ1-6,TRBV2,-,TGTGCCAGCAAGCAGGGTAGACCATTCATAGGGGCCTATAATTCACCCCTCCACTTT,CASKQGRPFIGAYNSPLHF
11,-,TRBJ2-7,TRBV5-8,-,TGTGCCAGCAGCTTCTCCTACGAGCAGTACTTC,CASSFSYEQYF
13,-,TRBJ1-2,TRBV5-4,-,TGTGCCAGCAGCTTGTTTGGGAGCCGCGGCTACACCTTC,CASSLFGSRGYTF
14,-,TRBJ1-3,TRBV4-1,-,TGCGCCAGCAGCCAATACTTAGATGGAAACACCATATATTTT,CASSQYLDGNTIYF
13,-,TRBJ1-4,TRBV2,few,TGTGCCAGCAGTGTTAAGCTAAATGAAAAACTGTTTTTT,CASSVKLNEKLFF
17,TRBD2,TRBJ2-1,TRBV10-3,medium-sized,TGTGCCATCAGTGTTTTCGATTTTGGGACTAGGAAACTTGAGCAGTTCTTC,CAISVFDFGTRKLEQFF
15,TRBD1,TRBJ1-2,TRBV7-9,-,TGTGCCAGCAGCTTACGCTGGACAGGGGACTATGGCTACACCTTC,CASSLRWTGDYGYTF
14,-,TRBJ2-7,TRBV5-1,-,TGCGCCAGCAGCTTGGAAAGCACAAGGCTCGAGCAGTACTTC,CASSLESTRLEQYF
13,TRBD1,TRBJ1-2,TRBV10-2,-,TGCGCCAGCAGTAGGACAGGAGTCTATGGCTACACCTTC,CASSRTGVYGYTF
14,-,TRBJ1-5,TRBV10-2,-,TGCGCCAGCAGTGATACTCGGGGCAATCAGCCCCAGCATTTT,CASSDTRGNQPQHF
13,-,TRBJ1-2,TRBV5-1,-,TGCGCCAGCAGCTTAGGGCTCGTCGAAGGCTACACCTTC,CASSLGLVEGYTF
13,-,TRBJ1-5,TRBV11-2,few,TGTGCCAGCAGCTTTGACGGAGGTCAGCCCCAGCATTTT,CASSFDGGQPQHF
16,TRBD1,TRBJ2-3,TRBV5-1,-,TGCGCCAGCAGCTACGGACAGGGGGCCGGCACAGATACGCAGTATTTT,CASSYGQGAGTDTQYF
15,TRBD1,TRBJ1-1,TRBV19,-,TGTGCCAGTAGTATTTTCCCAGGGGGCGAGACTGAAGCTTTCTTT,CASSIFPGGETEAFF
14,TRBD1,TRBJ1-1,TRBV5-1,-,TGCGCCAGCAGCTTGCGCTTACAGGGGGTAGGAGCTTTCTTT,CASSLRLQGVGAFF
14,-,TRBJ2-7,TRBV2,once,TGTGCCAGCAGTGCCTCCGGGCCCTCCTACGAGCAGTACTTC,CASSASGPSYEQYF
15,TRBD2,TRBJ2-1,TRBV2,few,TGTGCCAGCAGTCGTGCTAGCGGCACCTACAATGAGCAGTTCTTC,CASSRASGTYNEQFF
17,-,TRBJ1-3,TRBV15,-,TGTGCCACCAGCAGATCCCTCGTTGGATCCGCTGGAAACACCATATATTTT,CATSRSLVGSAGNTIYF
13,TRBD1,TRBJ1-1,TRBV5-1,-,TGCGCCAGCAGCCCGAGGGCAGGGGGTGAAGCTTTCTTT,CASSPRAGGEAFF
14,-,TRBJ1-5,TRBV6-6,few,TGTGCCAGCAGATCCGGGACGTTAAATCAGCCCCAGCATTTT,CASRSGTLNQPQHF
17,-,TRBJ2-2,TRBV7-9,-,TGTGCCAGCACCGAAACCTGGTCGGCCTCCAACACCGGGGAGCTGTTTTTT,CASTETWSASNTGELFF
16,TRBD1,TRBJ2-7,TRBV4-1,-,TGCGCCAGCAGCCCTACGGGGACAGGGGTGAACTACGAGCAGTACTTC,CASSPTGTGVNYEQYF
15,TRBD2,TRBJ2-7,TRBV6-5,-,TGTGCCAGCAGGACTAGCGGGGGGGCCGTCCACGAGCAGTACTTC,CASRTSGGAVHEQYF
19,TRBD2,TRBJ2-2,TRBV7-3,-,TGTGCCAGCAGCTTAACGTACCCCGGGGGGATCGCGAACACCGGGGAGCTGTTTTTT,CASSLTYPGGIANTGELFF
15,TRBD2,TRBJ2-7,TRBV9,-,TGTGCCAGCAGCTCACGGACTAGCGGGGGAAAAGAGCAGTACTTC,CASSSRTSGGKEQYF
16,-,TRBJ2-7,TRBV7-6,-,TGTGCCAGCAGCTTAAACAAGCAGGGGCTGGCCTCCGAGCAGTACTTC,CASSLNKQGLASEQYF
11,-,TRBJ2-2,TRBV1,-,TGCACCAGCAGCCTTACCGGGGAGCTGTTTTTT,CTSSLTGELFF
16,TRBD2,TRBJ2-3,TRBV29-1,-,TGCAGCGTTGAGTACGGACTAGCGGGGGACACAGATACGCAGTATTTT,CSVEYGLAGDTDTQYF
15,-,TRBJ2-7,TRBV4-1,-,TGCGCCAGCAGCAGCGAAGGTATAGATGGTTACGAGCAGTACTTC,CASSSEGIDGYEQYF
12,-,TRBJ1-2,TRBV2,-,TGTGCCAGCAACGTCGGATTTAGGGGCTACACCTTC,CASNVGFRGYTF
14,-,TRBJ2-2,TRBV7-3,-,TGTGCCAGCAGCTTACCGACTAGTTCTGGGGAGCTGTTTTTT,CASSLPTSSGELFF